This T cell receptor (beta chain) was observed in a study of human T cells and chemical hapten exposure. Overall study findings and caveats: Expanded TCRs clustered into significantly more large CDR3 similarity groups than controls, the analysis revealed. PT1 expanded TCR numbers tracked positively with patch test score. No change in TCRs above 1 in 1000 frequency was produced by DPC sensitization.

One entry per CDR3 protein, called by TCRdb with MiXCR from the RACE reads. The sample lists around 150,000 distinct CDR3 sequences; roughly 15% were seen once. This clonotype came up many times. Its antigen remains unknown. CDR1 is SEHNR, CDR2 FQNEAQ, per germline (reference sequence). Trimming left V 6 bases short and J 3 bases short, with 8 bases between. The CDR3 runs 12 residues. Specified time point: patch test 1, 2 weeks after DPC sensitization. Treatment of the sample: therapeutic diphenylcyclopropenone sensitization with weekly scalp DPC. Every patch test was put on after a blood sample was taken.

The V and J genes are TRBV7-9 and TRBJ1-2; D remains ambiguous. This sequence was found in a woman aged 30 to 39 with alopecia areata. Some clones in this sample may be carry-over from other donors' samples. The sample consisted of whole blood, taken in connection with sensitization to the hapten diphenylcyclopropenone (DPC). The CDR3: CASSSSDYGYTF. Here the CDR3 DNA reads TGTGCCAGCAGTTCTTCTGACTATGGCTACACCTTC.